This T cell receptor beta chain was obtained from a study of T cell responses to AZD1222 COVID-19 vaccine. In the case of this clone: The antigen is undetermined.

Study-wide results and limits: Increases in Spike-specific TCR breadth and depth were seen after two AZD1222 doses. Targeting of unmutated variant regions was reportedly seen in nearly half of spike-specific TCRs. Clonal diversity was possibly underestimated; the donors were predominantly white British and more often female. The number of AZD1222 recipients seropositive at baseline was only six.

Generated by immunoSEQ multiplex PCR, the TCRdb table keeps only in-frame clones and is missing some. The sample comprises about 160,000 clones, around 90% of which are singletons, and approximately 2% rests with the top ten. Germline CDR1 MNHEY, CDR2 SVGAGI. This CDR3 is built from 15 residues. V was shortened by 2 bases and J by 5 bases, with 15 bases between the two germline ends. This clonotype was obtained from an adult in good health. The source was peripheral blood, collected on day 0 of AZD1222 vaccination. The chain combines TRBV6-5 with TRBJ1-2; D gene uncertain. For the CDR3, the DNA is TGTGCCAGCAGTTACGACGCGGCCAGAGAATATGGCTACACCTTC. It codes for CASSYDAAREYGYTF.